These T cell receptor beta chains were read from a single sample in a study of CD8 T cells in Susac syndrome. MiXCR, applied by TCRdb to the immunoSEQ multiplex PCR reads, yields one record per CDR3 protein. The profile shows about 400,000 distinct CDR3 sequences, 85% to 90% of them singletons. The sequenced sample was CD8+ T cells from PBMCs. The receptors were gathered from a human donor with multiple sclerosis. CDR3s include the opening cysteine and the closing phenylalanine or tryptophan. Fields, in order: CDR3 protein, CDR3 DNA, D gene, clone size, V gene, J gene, CDR3 length. A D gene is named only where the DNA matches it firmly. Size tells how often a clone was seen (once, few, many) or the class of an expanded clone, and some rows leave it out.

CASSQGQGRTYGYTF	TGTGCCAGCAGCCAGGGACAGGGAAGGACTTATGGCTACACCTTC	TRBD1	.	TRBV14	TRBJ1-2	15
CASSEPGTNNEQFF	TGTGCCAGCAGTGAGCCCGGGACTAACAATGAGCAGTTCTTC	TRBD2	.	TRBV25-1	TRBJ2-1	14
CASSQGTVNQPQHF	TGCGCCAGCAGCCAAGGGACCGTCAATCAGCCCCAGCATTTT	.	few	TRBV4-1	TRBJ1-5	14
CASSLSFGTLVYEQYF	TGTGCCAGCAGCTTAAGCTTCGGGACACTCGTCTACGAGCAGTACTTC	.	.	TRBV7-9	TRBJ2-7	16
CASSTPAGELFF	TGTGCCAGCAGTACCCCGGCCGGGGAGCTGTTTTTT	.	.	TRBV12-3/TRBV12-4	TRBJ2-2	12
CASSPRQGWEQYF	TGCGCCAGCAGCCCCCGACAGGGATGGGAGCAGTACTTC	TRBD1	.	TRBV5-1	TRBJ2-7	13
CAWGQGNYGYTF	TGTGCATGGGGACAGGGTAACTATGGCTACACCTTC	TRBD1	.	TRBV30	TRBJ1-2	12
CASSLSLLADEQYF	TGTGCCAGCAGTTTGTCCCTTCTGGCAGACGAGCAGTACTTC	.	.	TRBV27	TRBJ2-7	14
CASSYGVRGGGRTDTQYF	TGTGCCAGCAGTTACGGTGTAAGGGGGGGCGGTAGGACAGATACGCAGTATTTT	.	.	TRBV6-5	TRBJ2-3	18
CATSEWQGGNQPQHF	TGTGCCACCAGTGAGTGGCAGGGCGGCAATCAGCCCCAGCATTTT	.	.	TRBV24-1	TRBJ1-5	15
CASSDYITGGGGYTF	TGTGCCAGCAGTGATTATATTACAGGGGGCGGCGGCTACACCTTC	TRBD1	.	TRBV2	TRBJ1-2	15
CASSLDGLRKGDEQFF	TGCGCCAGCAGCTTGGATGGACTACGAAAGGGGGATGAGCAGTTCTTC	.	few	TRBV5-1	TRBJ2-1	16
CASTLAGGSYNEQFF	TGTGCCAGCACCCTAGCGGGAGGCTCCTACAATGAGCAGTTCTTC	TRBD2	.	TRBV27	TRBJ2-1	15
CASSVMTGLDGNEAFF	TGTGCCAGCAGCGTTATGACAGGGCTTGACGGCAATGAAGCTTTCTTT	TRBD1	.	TRBV11-2	TRBJ1-1	16
CASSPERALEAFF	TGTGCCAGCAGTCCTGAGCGGGCCCTGGAGGCTTTCTTT	.	.	TRBV28	TRBJ1-1	13
CASSSDPFSAGTANYGYTF	TGTGCCAGCAGCTCAGACCCATTTTCCGCCGGGACAGCGAACTATGGCTACACCTTC	TRBD1	.	TRBV7-2	TRBJ1-2	19
CASSIPRDGEKLFF	TGTGCCAGTAGTATACCCAGGGACGGAGAAAAACTGTTTTTT	.	.	TRBV19	TRBJ1-4	14
CASSQGRTPYEQYF	TGCGCCAGCAGCCAAGGACGAACCCCCTACGAGCAGTACTTC	.	.	TRBV4-1	TRBJ2-7	14
CASSTSGGPQHF	TGTGCCAGCAGCACTTCAGGGGGGCCCCAGCATTTT	TRBD1	.	TRBV5-6	TRBJ1-5	12
CASSQGSGLSTDTQYF	TGCGCCAGCAGCCAAGGTTCCGGACTAAGCACAGATACGCAGTATTTT	.	.	TRBV4-1	TRBJ2-3	16
CASSQVTGLSSYEQYF	TGCGCCAGCAGCCAAGTTACAGGGCTCTCCTCCTACGAGCAGTACTTC	.	.	TRBV4-1	TRBJ2-7	16
CASSPTSDNGDTQYF	TGTGCCAGCAGCCCCACTAGCGACAACGGAGATACGCAGTATTTT	TRBD2	.	TRBV7-9	TRBJ2-3	15
CASSMVGWGLELAKNIQYF	TGTGCCAGTAGTATGGTCGGTTGGGGACTAGAACTAGCCAAAAACATTCAGTACTTC	TRBD2	.	TRBV19	TRBJ2-4	19
CASSRLGGDSNQPQHF	TGTGCCAGCAGCCGTCTGGGCGGGGATAGCAATCAGCCCCAGCATTTT	.	.	TRBV7-8	TRBJ1-5	16
CASGAQEPYEQYF	TGTGCCAGCGGAGCACAGGAACCCTACGAGCAGTACTTC	.	.	TRBV6-1	TRBJ2-7	13
CASSLLPPGLAGVPSTDTQYF	TGCGCCAGCAGCCTCCTGCCCCCGGGACTAGCGGGGGTGCCAAGCACAGATACGCAGTATTTT	TRBD2	once	TRBV4-1	TRBJ2-3	21
CASSQNPEALEKLFF	TGCGCCAGCAGCCAAAACCCAGAGGCGTTAGAAAAACTGTTTTTT	.	.	TRBV4-1	TRBJ1-4	15
CASSLSSGLVNEQFF	TGTGCCAGCAGTTTATCCTCGGGACTCGTGAATGAGCAGTTCTTC	.	.	TRBV27	TRBJ2-1	15
CASRFDREGNQPQHF	TGTGCCAGCAGATTCGACAGGGAAGGCAATCAGCCCCAGCATTTT	TRBD1	few	TRBV6-6	TRBJ1-5	15
CATSRAIEDETQYF	TGTGCCACCAGCAGGGCGATAGAAGACGAGACCCAGTACTTC	.	.	TRBV15	TRBJ2-5	14
CASSSRDRGFSSGANVLTF	TGTGCCAGCAGCTCTAGGGACAGGGGGTTCTCCTCTGGGGCCAACGTCCTGACTTTC	TRBD1	.	TRBV5-5	TRBJ2-6	19
CSVEDGSQPQYF	TGCAGCGTTGAAGATGGTAGCCAGCCCCAGTACTTC	.	.	TRBV29-1	TRBJ2-5	12
CNVWTGQTYEQYF	TGCAACGTTTGGACAGGGCAAACCTACGAGCAGTACTTC	TRBD1	.	TRBV29-1	TRBJ2-7	13
CASSQVRQGGNIQYF	TGTGCCAGCAGCCAGGTGCGTCAGGGAGGAAACATTCAGTACTTC	.	.	TRBV3-1	TRBJ2-4	15
CASSPGLADKQYF	TGCGCCAGCAGCCCGGGACTAGCGGATAAGCAGTATTTT	TRBD2	.	TRBV4-1	TRBJ2-3	13
CASSIAGGVTDTQYF	TGTGCCAGCAGCATAGCGGGGGGGGTCACAGATACGCAGTATTTT	TRBD2	.	TRBV7-6	TRBJ2-3	15
CASSEFRGNTGELFF	TGTGCCAGCAGTGAATTTCGGGGAAACACCGGGGAGCTGTTTTTT	.	.	TRBV2	TRBJ2-2	15
CASAGSGANVLTF	TGTGCCAGCGCGGGCTCTGGGGCCAACGTCCTGACTTTC	.	.	TRBV27	TRBJ2-6	13
CASSLEGVSRGNTIYF	TGTGCCAGCAGCTTAGAGGGGGTCTCGAGGGGAAACACCATATATTTT	.	.	TRBV7-9	TRBJ1-3	16
CASSYSRASGSYEQYF	TGTGCCAGCAGTTACTCGAGAGCTAGCGGGAGTTACGAGCAGTACTTC	TRBD2	few	TRBV6-5	TRBJ2-7	16
CAWTGAGNNEQFF	TGTGCCTGGACCGGGGCAGGGAACAATGAGCAGTTCTTC	.	.	TRBV30	TRBJ2-1	13
CASSLLGLAGGIQYF	TGTGCCAGCAGCCTTTTAGGACTAGCGGGAGGCATTCAGTACTTC	TRBD2	.	TRBV14	TRBJ2-4	15
CASSPPGHESEFF	TGTGCCAGCAGCCCGCCCGGGCACGAATCCGAATTCTTC	.	.	TRBV5-5	TRBJ2-1	13
CASSQVKGNTEAFF	TGCGCCAGCAGCCAAGTTAAGGGAAACACTGAAGCTTTCTTT	.	.	TRBV4-1	TRBJ1-1	14
CASSQGPADEQYF	TGTGCCAGCAGCCAAGGGCCCGCGGACGAGCAGTACTTC	.	.	TRBV3-1	TRBJ2-7	13
CASRMDSSNYGYTF	TGTGCCAGCAGAATGGACAGTTCTAACTATGGCTACACCTTC	.	once	TRBV6-1	TRBJ1-2	14
CSVEEYGYTF	TGCAGCGTTGAGGAATATGGCTACACCTTC	.	.	TRBV29-1	TRBJ1-2	10
CASSLGGAGGYEQYF	TGTGCCAGCAGCTTAGGAGGAGCGGGAGGCTACGAGCAGTACTTC	TRBD2	.	TRBV13	TRBJ2-7	15
CASSQSGSGETQYF	TGTGCCAGCAGCCAAAGCGGTTCGGGGGAGACCCAGTACTTC	.	.	TRBV3-1	TRBJ2-5	14
CASSEGTANNSPLHF	TGTGCCAGCAGCGAAGGGACAGCAAATAATTCACCCCTCCACTTT	TRBD1	.	TRBV7-9	TRBJ1-6	15
CASSPAGTTNSNQPQHF	TGTGCCAGCAGTCCGGCCGGGACAACAAATAGCAATCAGCCCCAGCATTTT	.	.	TRBV27	TRBJ1-5	17
CASSRGLAGDEQYF	TGTGCCAGCAGCAGGGGACTAGCGGGAGACGAGCAGTACTTC	TRBD2	.	TRBV5-6	TRBJ2-7	14
CASSWSFEKLFF	TGTGCCAGCAGTTGGTCTTTCGAAAAACTGTTTTTT	.	.	TRBV28	TRBJ1-4	12